This T cell receptor (beta chain) was documented in a study of blood T cells in healthy people across ages. Looked up from germline, CDR1 is ENHRY and CDR2 is SYGVKD. Trimming took 0 bases from V and 7 from J, leaving 6 bases between them. There are 12 residues in the CDR3. Every sample gave at least 5 micrograms of total RNA when it was extracted. A J-beta primer mix and a sample-barcoded 5' primer were used in a second PCR of about 7 to 12 cycles. TCRdb re-derived calls from the 5' RACE reads in MiXCR, one entry per CDR3 protein. The repertoire holds some 640,000 distinct CDR3 sequences, with over 45% as singletons. Study-wide results and caveats: No one knew whether donors had CMV, which possibly confounded expanded clonotype changes. Long-lived donors had more naive CD4+ cells and higher diversity than aged donors. TCR beta diversity, measured per million T cells, fell in a roughly linear way with age.

This clonotype was counted at least ten times. No antigen is known for it. The chain carries TRBV10-3 and TRBJ1-2; D is ambiguous. This TCR was sampled from a woman aged 60 to 75 in good health. Sequenced: blood. The CDR3 sequence is CAISESVPGYTF. CDR3 nucleotide sequence: TGTGCCATCAGTGAGTCGGTTCCTGGCTACACCTTC.